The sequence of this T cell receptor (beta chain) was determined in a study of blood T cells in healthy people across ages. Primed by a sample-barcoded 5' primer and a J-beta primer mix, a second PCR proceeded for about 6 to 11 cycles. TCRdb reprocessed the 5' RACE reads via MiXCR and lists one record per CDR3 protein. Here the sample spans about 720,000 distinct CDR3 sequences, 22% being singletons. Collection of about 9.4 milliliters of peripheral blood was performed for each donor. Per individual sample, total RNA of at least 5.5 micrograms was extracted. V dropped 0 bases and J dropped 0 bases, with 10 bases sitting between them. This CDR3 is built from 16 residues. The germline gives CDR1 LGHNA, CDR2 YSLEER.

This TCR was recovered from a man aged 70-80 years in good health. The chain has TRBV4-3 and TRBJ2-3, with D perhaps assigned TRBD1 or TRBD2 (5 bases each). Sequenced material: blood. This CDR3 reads CASSQDQGPSTDTQYF. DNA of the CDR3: TGCGCCAGCAGCCAAGATCAGGGACCTAGCACAGATACGCAGTATTTT.